The 3 T cell receptor beta chains reported below all come from one sample, sequenced in a study of cytomegalovirus exposure and HLA in healthy donors. PCR involved 60 Vbeta and 13 Jbeta primers. Produced via immunoSEQ multiplex PCR; TCRdb's table is partial and in-frame only. This table holds some 100,000 clones, 60% to 80% found once. Sequences were obtained from PBMCs. The source of these receptors is a human donor in good health.

The chain couples TRBV28 to TRBJ1-4; D not certain. The ends were cut back, 2 bases at V and 5 bases at J, with 6 bases in the middle. Germline CDR1 and CDR2: MDHEN and SYDVKM. The CDR3 runs 13 residues. The CDR3 sequence is CASSLRGNEKLFF. The CDR3 nucleotides are TGTGCCAGCAGTTTACGCGGGAATGAAAAACTGTTTTTT.

The rearrangement uses TRBV7-9 and TRBJ2-3; 8 positions match TRBD1. The CDR3 sequence is 16 residues long. The germline V gene has CDR1 SEHNR and CDR2 FQNEAQ (reference sequence). The V and J ends lost 2 bases and 1 base, in that order; junction bases with no gene match: 5. CDR3 region: CASSLYVTGGTDTQYF. The CDR3 DNA reads TGTGCCAGCAGCTTATATGTGACAGGGGGCACAGATACGCAGTATTTT.

This clone was seen once. V usage is TRBV2 and J usage is TRBJ1-4; D is perhaps TRBD1 (6 bases). The germline V gene has CDR1 SNHLY and CDR2 FYNNEI. V was cut by 8 bases and J by 3 bases, with 16 bases left in between. The CDR3 runs to 15 residues. This chain's CDR3 is CASSYLGAPNEKLFF. In nucleotides, the CDR3 is TGTGCCAGCTCATACTTGGGGGCTCCTAATGAAAAACTGTTTTTT.